This entry is about one T cell receptor beta chain. The record originates from a study of T cells in Graves' hyperthyroidism and ophthalmopathy. Study-wide context: Blood was drawn when the patient was first diagnosed and still untreated.

RNA transcripts served as the template for amplifying TCR beta CDR3 regions. A set of HTBI primers served as the primers for a first-round RT-PCR of the TCR CDR3. TCRdb called the multiplex PCR reads again in MiXCR, with one record for every CDR3 protein. The data hold under 40,000 distinct CDR3 sequences, with 40% to 60% observed a single time. The CDR3 is made up of 14 amino acids. V was clipped by 6 bases and J by 4 bases, with 18 bases between them. Germline CDR1 is DFQATT and CDR2 is SNEGSKA (reference sequence). Sequencing was carried out using blood. The V gene is TRBV20-1, the J gene TRBJ1-1, with D possibly matching TRBD1 (5 bases). The TCR sequence derives from a man aged 35-49 years with Graves' ophthalmopathy. The DNA for the CDR3 is TGCAGTGCCCAAGCGGGGACCGTCCGCACTGAAGCTTTCTTT. Its translation: CSAQAGTVRTEAFF.